What follows are 8 T cell receptor beta chains derived from one specimen sequenced in a study of T cells in Graves' hyperthyroidism and ophthalmopathy. Researchers took RNA transcripts and amplified the TCR beta CDR3 regions from them. In the first-round RT-PCR of the TCR CDR3, the HTBI primer set was used. MiXCR was run by TCRdb on the multiplex PCR reads, yielding one entry per CDR3 protein. Of 640,000 or so distinct CDR3 sequences in the sample, roughly 15% were seen once. Material for sequencing was blood. These receptors all come from a woman between 40 and 55 years old with Graves' ophthalmopathy.

This clonotype was counted many times. The chain couples TRBV5-1 to TRBJ1-1; D uncertain. Germline CDR1 and CDR2: SGHRS and YFSETQ. This CDR3 spans 16 amino acids. The V gene lost 0 bases and the J gene lost 2 bases, with 14 bases spanning the gap. The CDR3 is CASSLEEGYTNTEAFF. The CDR3 DNA sequence: TGCGCCAGCAGCTTGGAGGAAGGGTACACCAACACTGAAGCTTTCTTT.

The V call is TRBV15, the J call TRBJ1-6, with TRBD1 as a possible D gene (5 bases). Between the trimmed V and J ends, which lost 5 bases and 7 bases, there was a span of 15 bases. The CDR3 spans 15 residues. Germline CDR1 reads LNHNV; CDR2 reads YYDKDF (reference sequence). The CDR3 loop is CATSALTVGNSPLHF. The CDR3 DNA is TGTGCCACCAGCGCTCTGACAGTGGGCAATTCACCCCTCCACTTT.

This clonotype has ten or more counts. This rearrangement joins TRBV2 to TRBJ1-5; the D gene is possibly TRBD1 (5 bases). Trimming cost V 3 bases and J 0 bases, with 18 bases left between them. Per germline, CDR1 SNHLY and CDR2 FYNNEI. There are 18 residues in the CDR3. CDR3 sequence (DNA): TGTGCCAGCAGTGACGCGCGATTGACAGTCTTTAGCAATCAGCCCCAGCATTTT. It is translated as CASSDARLTVFSNQPQHF.

This clonotype was picked up many times. This rearrangement joins TRBV28 to TRBJ2-5; TRBD1 might be the D (6 bases). With 5 bases removed from V and 1 base from J, the gap between germline ends came to 14 bases. The CDR3 contains 15 residues. In germline, CDR1 is MDHEN, CDR2 SYDVKM. Written as DNA, the CDR3 is TGTGCCAGCAGTATCGAGACAGGATTCCAAGAGACCCAGTACTTC. Its translation: CASSIETGFQETQYF.

With respect to this clonotype: Germline is not matched at one junction end, which may reflect a read error. The rearrangement uses TRBV28 and TRBJ1-3; 7 nucleotides line up with TRBD1. The CDR3 length is 14 residues. CDR1 and CDR2 (germline): MDHEN, SYDVKM. The CDR3 coding sequence is TGTGCCGGCAGCTCGACAGGGACTGGAAACACCATATATTTT. Translation: CAGSSTGTGNTIYF. The full variable domain, in which reference TRBV28 and TRBJ1-3 provide the parts outside the CDR3, is DVKVTQSSRYLVKRTGEKVFLECVQDMDHENMFWYRQDPGLGLRLIYFSYDVKMKEKGDIPEGYSVSREKKERFSLILESASTNQTSMYLCAGSSTGTGNTIYFGEGSWLTVV.

This clonotype has a count of ten or more. The V and J genes are TRBV12-3 or TRBV12-4 and TRBJ2-7; 8 nucleotides agree with TRBD2. The J segment lost 1 base and the V segment lost 5 bases, leaving 4 bases of the junction unmatched. CDR3 length equals 14 residues. The CDR3 loop reads CASSPSGHSYEQYF. In DNA, the CDR3 is TGTGCCAGCAGTCCTAGCGGGCATTCCTACGAGCAGTACTTC.

V is TRBV12-3 or TRBV12-4 and J is TRBJ1-1; TRBD1 matches at 8 bases. The trim removed 11 bases at V and 3 bases at J, leaving 8 bases unmatched. This CDR3 is 13 amino acids long. The CDR3 sequence: CAAKRTGYTEAFF. As DNA, the CDR3 is TGTGCCGCCAAAAGGACAGGGTACACTGAAGCTTTCTTT.

This clonotype was detected ten times or more. This chain connects TRBV28 to TRBJ1-1; D ambiguous. The CDR3 is 15 amino acids. In germline, CDR1 is MDHEN, CDR2 SYDVKM. The V gene lost 6 bases and the J gene lost 1 base, with 15 bases spanning the gap. The CDR3 DNA sequence: TGTGCCAGCAGAGGTCGTGGACTCCCGAACACTGAAGCTTTCTTT. This translates into CASRGRGLPNTEAFF. Full variable domain (outside the CDR3, taken from reference TRBV28 and TRBJ1-1): DVKVTQSSRYLVKRTGEKVFLECVQDMDHENMFWYRQDPGLGLRLIYFSYDVKMKEKGDIPEGYSVSREKKERFSLILESASTNQTSMYLCASRGRGLPNTEAFFGQGTRLTVV.